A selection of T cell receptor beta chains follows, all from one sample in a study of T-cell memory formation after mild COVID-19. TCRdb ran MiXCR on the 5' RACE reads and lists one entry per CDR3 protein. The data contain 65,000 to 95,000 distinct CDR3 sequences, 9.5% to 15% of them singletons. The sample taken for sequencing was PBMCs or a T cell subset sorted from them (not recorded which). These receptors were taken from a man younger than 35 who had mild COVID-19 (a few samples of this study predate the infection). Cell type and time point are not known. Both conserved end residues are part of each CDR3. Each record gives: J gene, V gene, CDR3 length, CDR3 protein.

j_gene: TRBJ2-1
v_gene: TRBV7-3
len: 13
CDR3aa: CASSSNEWNEQFF

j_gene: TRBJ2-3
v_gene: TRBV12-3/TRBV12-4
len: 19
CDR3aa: CASSLVLGGRLERTDTQYF

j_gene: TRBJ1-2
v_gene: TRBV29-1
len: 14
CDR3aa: CSVVGGQGGRGYTF

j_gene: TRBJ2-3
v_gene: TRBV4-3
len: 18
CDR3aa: CASSQDLLTGASTDTQYF

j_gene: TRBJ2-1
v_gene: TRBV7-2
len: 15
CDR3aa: CASSLGGAGGNQQFF

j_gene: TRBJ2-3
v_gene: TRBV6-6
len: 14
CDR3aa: CAGGTGGWTDTQYF

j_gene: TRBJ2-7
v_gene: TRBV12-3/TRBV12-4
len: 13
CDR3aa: CASSLRNHWEQYF

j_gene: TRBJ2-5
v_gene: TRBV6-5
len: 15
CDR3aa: CASSYLTGGPETQYF

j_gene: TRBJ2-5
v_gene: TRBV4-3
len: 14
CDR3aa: CASSQEQGLETQYF

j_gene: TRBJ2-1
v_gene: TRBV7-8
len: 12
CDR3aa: CASSGGDLEQFF

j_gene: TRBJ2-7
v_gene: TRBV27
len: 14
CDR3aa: CASSITPEGGEQYF

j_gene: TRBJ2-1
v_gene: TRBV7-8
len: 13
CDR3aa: CASSPAEGNEQFF

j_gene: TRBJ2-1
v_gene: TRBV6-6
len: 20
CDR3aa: CASSPFIYRISGRGSNEQFF

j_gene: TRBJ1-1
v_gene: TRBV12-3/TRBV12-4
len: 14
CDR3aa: CASSLSGDGTEAFF

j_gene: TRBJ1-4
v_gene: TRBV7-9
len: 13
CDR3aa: CASSLSTNEKLFF

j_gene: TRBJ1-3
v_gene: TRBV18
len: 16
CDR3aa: CASSTPGRNSGNTIYF

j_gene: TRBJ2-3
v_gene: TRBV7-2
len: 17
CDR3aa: CASSLAGRTTSTDTQYF

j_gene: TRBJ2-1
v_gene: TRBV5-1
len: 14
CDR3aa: CASSLLGQYNEQFF

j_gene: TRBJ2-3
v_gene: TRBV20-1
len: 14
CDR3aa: CRVGDEGPTDTQYF